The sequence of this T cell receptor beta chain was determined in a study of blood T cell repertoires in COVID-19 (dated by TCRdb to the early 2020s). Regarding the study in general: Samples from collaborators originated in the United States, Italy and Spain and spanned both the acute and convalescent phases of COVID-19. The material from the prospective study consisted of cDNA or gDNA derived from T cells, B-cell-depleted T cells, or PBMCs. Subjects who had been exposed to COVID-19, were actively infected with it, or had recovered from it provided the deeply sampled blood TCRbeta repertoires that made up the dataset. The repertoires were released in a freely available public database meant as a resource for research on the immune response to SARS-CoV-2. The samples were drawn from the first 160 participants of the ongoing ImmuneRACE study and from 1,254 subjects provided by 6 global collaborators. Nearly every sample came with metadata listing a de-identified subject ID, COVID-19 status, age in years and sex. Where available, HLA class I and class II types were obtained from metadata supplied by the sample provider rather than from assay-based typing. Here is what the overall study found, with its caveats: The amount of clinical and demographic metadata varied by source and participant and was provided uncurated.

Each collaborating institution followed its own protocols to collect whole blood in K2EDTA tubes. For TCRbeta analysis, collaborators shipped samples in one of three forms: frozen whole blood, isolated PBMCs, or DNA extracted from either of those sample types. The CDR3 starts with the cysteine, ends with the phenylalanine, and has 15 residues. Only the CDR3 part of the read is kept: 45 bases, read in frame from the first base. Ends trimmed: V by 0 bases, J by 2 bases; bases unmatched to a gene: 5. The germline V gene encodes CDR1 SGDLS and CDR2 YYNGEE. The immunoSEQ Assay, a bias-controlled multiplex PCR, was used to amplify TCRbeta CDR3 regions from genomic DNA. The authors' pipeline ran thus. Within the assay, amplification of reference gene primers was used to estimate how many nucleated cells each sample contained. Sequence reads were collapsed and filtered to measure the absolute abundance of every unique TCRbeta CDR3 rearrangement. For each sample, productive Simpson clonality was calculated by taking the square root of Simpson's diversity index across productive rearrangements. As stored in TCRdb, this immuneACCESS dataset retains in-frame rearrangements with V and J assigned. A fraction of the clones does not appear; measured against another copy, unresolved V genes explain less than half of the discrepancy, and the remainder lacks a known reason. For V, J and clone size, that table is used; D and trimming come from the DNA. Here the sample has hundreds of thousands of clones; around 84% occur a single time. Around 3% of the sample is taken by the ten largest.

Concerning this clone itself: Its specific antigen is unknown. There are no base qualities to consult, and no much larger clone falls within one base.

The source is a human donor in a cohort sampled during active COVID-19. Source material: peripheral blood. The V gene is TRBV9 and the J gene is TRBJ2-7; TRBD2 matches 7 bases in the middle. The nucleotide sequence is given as TGTGCCAGCAGCGTAGGACGGGGAGGGCCCTACGAGCAGTACTTC. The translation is CASSVGRGGPYEQYF.